Described below is a single T cell receptor (beta chain) sequence and its context. Its target is not known. The source of the sample is a study of chemoradiotherapy in HPV16-positive cancers. General study findings and limits: For HPV16-positive patients, expanding HPV-responsive T cells associated with longer recurrence-free survival. Non-HPV-specific T cells did not expand in tumors during treatment, whereas candidate HPV-specific clones and E7-related motifs did.

Measured with immunoSEQ multiplex PCR; TCRdb has only the in-frame clones, and not every one. In the table there are around 30,000 clones, approximately 88% of which are singletons. V was cut by 1 base and J by 5 bases, with 17 bases left in between. This CDR3 is 16 amino acids long. CDR1 is SGHVS, CDR2 FQNEAQ, per germline. Repeated repertoire sampling spanned the course of chemoradiotherapy. The chain recombines TRBV7-8 with TRBJ2-5; either TRBD1 or TRBD2 may fit D (5 bases each). The sample was blood, taken from a patient who underwent chemoradiotherapy. This sequence was found in a human donor with HPV-associated anogenital cancer. The CDR3 DNA reads TGTGCCAGCAGCTTAGAAGGACATGTTCGAGGGGAGACCCAGTACTTC. This encodes CASSLEGHVRGETQYF.